Below are 23 T cell receptor beta chains sequenced from a single sample in a study of shared clonotypes between healthy human individuals. Libraries were prepared by immunoSEQ multiplex PCR; TCRdb keeps only in-frame clonotypes and omits some of them. In the table there are about 800,000 clones, roughly 96% of which are singletons. Naive CD8 populations comprised CD45RO-negative cells positively selected for CCR7, excluding terminally differentiated effector memory CD45RA+ cells. The specimen was naive CD8+ T cells sorted from blood. The receptors stem from a man aged 25 to 45 in good health.

This chain connects TRBV28 to TRBJ2-1, with 11 nucleotides matching TRBD1. CDR3 length: 18 residues. The germline CDR1 and CDR2 sequences are MDHEN and SYDVKM. The trim removed 3 bases at V and 0 bases at J, leaving 7 bases unmatched. The CDR3 loop reads CASSLDRGPTSSYNEQFF. In DNA, the CDR3 is TGTGCCAGCAGTTTGGACAGGGGGCCAACCTCCTCCTACAATGAGCAGTTCTTC.

The chain recombines TRBV19 with TRBJ2-2, with D hard to call. V was clipped by 5 bases and J by 1 base, with 11 bases between them. This CDR3 is 15 amino acids long. Germline CDR1 is LNHDA and CDR2 is SQIVND (reference sequence). The CDR3 DNA is TGTGCCAGTAGTCTAGTGGCTCAGAACACCGGGGAGCTGTTTTTT. Translated, it gives CASSLVAQNTGELFF.

J is TRBJ2-1 and V is TRBV2; tentative D call: TRBD1 (6 bases). Trimming cost V 10 bases and J 4 bases, with 14 bases left between them. Germline V gene lookup returns CDR1 SNHLY and CDR2 FYNNEI. CDR3 length: 13 residues. CDR3 sequence reads: CAIQTTGYNEQFF. The CDR3 DNA follows: TGTGCCATCCAAACGACAGGATACAATGAGCAGTTCTTC.

This chain uses TRBV7-6 with TRBJ1-1; 8 nucleotides match TRBD1. Per the germline V gene, CDR1 is SGHVS and CDR2 is FNYEAQ. The CDR3 totals 16 residues. V gave up 2 bases and J gave up 0 bases; unmatched junction bases: 5. Here the CDR3 reads CASSLLGDRLNTEAFF. The CDR3 DNA reads as TGTGCCAGCAGCTTATTGGGGGACAGGCTGAACACTGAAGCTTTCTTT. Complete variable domain (other parts from reference TRBV7-6 and TRBJ1-1): GAGVSQSPRYKVTKRGQDVALRCDPISGHVSLYWYRQALGQGPEFLTYFNYEAQQDKSGLPNDRFSAERPEGSISTLTIQRTEQRDSAMYRCASSLLGDRLNTEAFFGQGTRLTVV.

This rearrangement joins TRBV6-5 to TRBJ2-1; 10 bases agree with TRBD2. The V gene end was trimmed by 2 bases and the J gene end by 6 bases; junction bases not matched to a gene: 7. CDR3 length: 16 residues. Germline loops: CDR1 MNHEY, CDR2 SVGAGI. The CDR3 loop reads CASSYTTSGIPNEQFF. CDR3 coding DNA: TGTGCCAGCAGTTACACCACTAGCGGGATTCCCAATGAGCAGTTCTTC.

V usage is TRBV21-1 and J usage is TRBJ2-2. TRBV21-1 constitutes a pseudogene. The CDR3 extends over 17 amino acids. The CDR3 bases are TGTGCCAGCAGCCTAAGGATCCGGACCGAGAACACCGGGGAGCTGTTTTTT. Protein: CASSLRIRTENTGELFF.

The chain uses TRBV7-6 and TRBJ2-7, with TRBD2 identical over 10 bases. From germline, CDR1 is SGHVS and CDR2 FNYEAQ. Trimming cost V 2 bases and J 5 bases; bases outside gene matches: 3. The CDR3 contains 14 residues. The CDR3 reads CASSLTLAGNEQYF. The CDR3 bases are TGTGCCAGCAGCTTAACACTAGCGGGAAACGAGCAGTACTTC.

In the case of this clone: Other DNA sequences in the same sample also yield this CDR3. The chain carries TRBV13 and TRBJ2-3; D is ambiguous. CDR1 and CDR2 from the germline V gene are PRHDT and FYEKMQ (reference sequence). This CDR3 is 14 amino acids long. Trimming took off 5 bases at V and 0 bases at J, with 9 bases between the two ends. The CDR3 nucleotides are TGTGCCAGCAGCCTATACTCTAGCACAGATACGCAGTATTTT. This sequence encodes CASSLYSSTDTQYF.

The chain joins TRBV19 to TRBJ1-1; TRBD1 matches 7 bases. Germline lookup yields CDR1 LNHDA and CDR2 SQIVND (reference sequence). The CDR3 extends over 15 amino acids. Trimming removed 3 bases from V and 1 base from J; junction bases left unmatched: 5. CDR3 sequence: CASSIVAGGNTEAFF. The DNA for the CDR3 is TGTGCCAGTAGTATCGTCGCAGGGGGGAACACTGAAGCTTTCTTT.

This rearrangement joins TRBV27 to TRBJ2-7; D may be TRBD1 (6 bases). Trimming pared 2 bases from V and 3 bases from J, leaving 11 bases between. The CDR3 covers 14 residues. Germline CDR1 and CDR2: MNHEY and SMNVEV (reference sequence). DNA for the CDR3: TGTGCCAGCAGTTTAGGCAGGGGAGTCTACGAGCAGTACTTC. It codes for CASSLGRGVYEQYF.

The gene calls are TRBV11-2 and TRBJ1-2; weak D call: TRBD1 (6 bases). V was pared by 1 base and J by 3 bases, with 15 bases between. The CDR3 consists of 16 residues. Germline CDR1 reads SGHAT; CDR2 reads FQNNGV. CDR3 DNA: TGTGCCAGCAGCTTAGGGGGCAGGGGACCTTACTATGGCTACACCTTC. As protein: CASSLGGRGPYYGYTF.

The chain links TRBV5-4 to TRBJ2-1; 11 nucleotides agree with TRBD1. CDR1 and CDR2 from the germline V gene are SGHNT and YYREEE (reference sequence). The CDR3 length is 17 residues. V trimming: 5 bases; J trimming: 1 base; junction bases outside the gene matches: 8. CDR3 protein: CASRDRGLQFSYNEQFF. The CDR3 region has the DNA TGTGCCAGCAGGGACAGGGGGCTCCAATTTTCCTACAATGAGCAGTTCTTC.

This chain links TRBV29-1 with TRBJ2-7; 8 bases line up with TRBD2. There are 15 residues in the CDR3. The J segment lost 6 bases and the V segment lost 4 bases, leaving 14 bases of the junction unmatched. Germline V gives CDR1 SQVTM, CDR2 ANQGSEA. The CDR3 is CSVVGTRSAGGEQYF. CDR3 DNA sequence: TGCAGCGTTGTTGGGACCAGGTCCGCGGGAGGCGAGCAGTACTTC.

CDR3 in amino acids: CSVFGSGNVAGELFF. The CDR3 region has the DNA TGCAGCGTCTTCGGAAGCGGGAACGTTGCCGGGGAGCTGTTTTTT. The V call is TRBV29-1, the J call TRBJ2-2; 7 bases match TRBD2. The CDR3 loop spans 15 amino acids. The V gene end was trimmed by 6 bases and the J gene end by 6 bases; junction bases not matched to a gene: 13. The germline gives CDR1 SQVTM, CDR2 ANQGSEA.

The rearrangement links TRBV9 to TRBJ2-1, with TRBD2 matching over 7 bases. This CDR3 has 16 residues. Germline CDR1 and CDR2: SGDLS and YYNGEE. The junction had 10 bases not matched to a gene; V was cut back by 0 bases and J by 7 bases. CDR3 sequence: CASSVGEGRASNEQFF. The CDR3 DNA reads as TGTGCCAGCAGCGTAGGGGAGGGTAGGGCCTCTAATGAGCAGTTCTTC. Based on the CDR3 plus reference TRBV9 and TRBJ2-1, the full variable domain is DSGVTQTPKHLITATGQRVTLRCSPRSGDLSVYWYQQSLDQGLQFLIQYYNGEERAKGNILERFSAQQFPDLHSELNLSSLELGDSALYFCASSVGEGRASNEQFFGPGTRLTVL.

The rearrangement uses TRBV28 and TRBJ2-3, with D hard to call. Trimming stripped 5 bases from V and 4 bases from J, with 22 bases between. Germline assignment: CDR1 MDHEN and CDR2 SYDVKM. This CDR3 comprises 17 residues. CDR3 amino acids: CASSPNGGSTLADTQYF. The CDR3 nucleotides are TGTGCCAGCAGTCCAAATGGTGGGTCGACCCTCGCAGATACGCAGTATTTT.

The V call is TRBV7-3, the J call TRBJ2-1; 15 bases align to TRBD2. Per the germline V gene, CDR1 is SGHTA and CDR2 is FQGTGA. The CDR3 totals 16 residues. With 2 bases clipped from V and 8 bases from J, the junction kept 4 bases outside the gene matches. CDR3 protein: CASSLGTSGRTDEQFF. For the CDR3, the DNA is TGTGCCAGCAGCTTAGGGACTAGCGGGAGGACCGATGAGCAGTTCTTC.

The chain carries TRBV13 and TRBJ1-1; D not certain. This CDR3 is 14 amino acids long. Deletions cut 0 bases from V and 0 bases from J, with 5 bases between. The germline V gene encodes CDR1 PRHDT and CDR2 FYEKMQ (reference sequence). CDR3 amino acids: CASSLGAMNTEAFF. The CDR3 DNA follows: TGTGCCAGCAGCTTAGGCGCTATGAACACTGAAGCTTTCTTT.

The chain recombines TRBV10-3 with TRBJ2-7; 7 nucleotides align to TRBD2. With 10 bases clipped from V and 7 bases from J, the junction kept 10 bases outside the gene matches. From germline, CDR1 is ENHRY and CDR2 SYGVKD. CDR3 length: 12 amino acids. CDR3 sequence: CASGGGVEEQYF. The CDR3 bases are TGTGCCAGCGGGGGTGGAGTTGAGGAGCAGTACTTC.

V is TRBV19 and J is TRBJ1-2, with D unclear. This CDR3 spans 10 amino acids. The V end lost 6 bases, the J end lost 7 bases, and 6 bases lay between the germline ends. The germline CDR1 and CDR2 sequences are LNHDA and SQIVND (reference sequence). In DNA form, the CDR3 reads TGTGCCAGTAGGAGTGGTGGCTACACCTTC. As protein: CASRSGGYTF.

V is TRBV6-5 and J is TRBJ1-5; D gene ambiguous. Germline lookup yields CDR1 MNHEY and CDR2 SVGAGI. Trimming took off 2 bases at V and 3 bases at J, with 5 bases between the two ends. The CDR3 has 13 amino acids. CDR3 in amino acids: CASSYTHNQPQHF. The CDR3 DNA follows: TGTGCCAGCAGTTACACCCACAATCAGCCCCAGCATTTT.

Regarding this clone: This specimen includes other DNA sequences encoding the same CDR3. The rearrangement uses TRBV7-9 and TRBJ2-7, with D tentatively TRBD1 or TRBD2 (5 bases each). V dropped 5 bases and J dropped 0 bases, with 11 bases sitting between them. The CDR3 covers 14 residues. Germline V lookup: CDR1 SEHNR, CDR2 FQNEAQ (reference sequence). CDR3 region: CASSPRDLSYEQYF. The CDR3 coding sequence is TGTGCCAGCAGCCCTCGGGACCTCTCCTACGAGCAGTACTTC.

This clone came up once. The V and J genes are TRBV5-4 and TRBJ1-2, with D tentatively TRBD1 (5 bases). CDR1 and CDR2 (germline): SGHNT, YYREEE (reference sequence). Trimming pared 7 bases from V and 4 bases from J, leaving 11 bases between. The CDR3 contains 12 residues. The CDR3, as DNA: TGTGCCAGCCCGGGGGGGATCTATGGCTACACCTTC. This translates into CASPGGIYGYTF.